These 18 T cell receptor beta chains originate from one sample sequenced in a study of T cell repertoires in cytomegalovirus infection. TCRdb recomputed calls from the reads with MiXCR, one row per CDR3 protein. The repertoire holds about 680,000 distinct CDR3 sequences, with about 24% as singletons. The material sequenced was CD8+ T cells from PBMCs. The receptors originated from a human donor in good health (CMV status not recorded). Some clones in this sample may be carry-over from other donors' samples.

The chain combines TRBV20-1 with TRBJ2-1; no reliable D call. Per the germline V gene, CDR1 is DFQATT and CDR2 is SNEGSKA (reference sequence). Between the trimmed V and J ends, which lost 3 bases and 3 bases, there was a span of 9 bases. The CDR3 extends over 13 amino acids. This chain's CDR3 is CSARPVSYNEQFF. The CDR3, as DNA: TGCAGTGCTAGGCCGGTCAGCTACAATGAGCAGTTCTTC.

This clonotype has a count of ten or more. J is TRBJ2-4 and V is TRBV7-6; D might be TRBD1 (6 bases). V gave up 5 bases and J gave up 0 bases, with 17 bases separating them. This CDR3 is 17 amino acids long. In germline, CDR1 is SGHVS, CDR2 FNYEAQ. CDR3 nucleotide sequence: TGTGCCAGCAGCCCACTCAGGGCAGGGGTAGCCAAAAACATTCAGTACTTC. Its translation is CASSPLRAGVAKNIQYF. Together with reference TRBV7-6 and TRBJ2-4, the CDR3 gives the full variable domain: GAGVSQSPRYKVTKRGQDVALRCDPISGHVSLYWYRQALGQGPEFLTYFNYEAQQDKSGLPNDRFSAERPEGSISTLTIQRTEQRDSAMYRCASSPLRAGVAKNIQYFGAGTRLSVL.

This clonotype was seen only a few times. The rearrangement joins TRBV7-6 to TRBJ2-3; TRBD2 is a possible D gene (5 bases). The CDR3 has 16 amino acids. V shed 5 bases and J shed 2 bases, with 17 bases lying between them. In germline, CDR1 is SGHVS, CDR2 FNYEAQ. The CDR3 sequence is CASSLSTGLFTDTQYF. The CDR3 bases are TGTGCCAGCAGCCTTAGTACTGGACTCTTCACAGATACGCAGTATTTT.

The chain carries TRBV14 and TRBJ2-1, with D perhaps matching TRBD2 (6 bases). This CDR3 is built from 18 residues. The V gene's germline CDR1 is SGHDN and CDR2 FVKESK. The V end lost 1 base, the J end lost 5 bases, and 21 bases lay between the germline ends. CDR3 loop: CASSQVRLWEAGNNEQFF. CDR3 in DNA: TGTGCCAGCAGCCAAGTCCGACTGTGGGAAGCGGGTAACAATGAGCAGTTCTTC.

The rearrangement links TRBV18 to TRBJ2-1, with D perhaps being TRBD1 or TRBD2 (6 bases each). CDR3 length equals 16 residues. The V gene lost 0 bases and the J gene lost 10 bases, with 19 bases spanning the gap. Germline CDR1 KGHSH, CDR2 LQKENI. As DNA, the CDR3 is TGTGCCAGCTCACCACCAGGGGGGACTTCGTCAATAGAGCAGTTCTTC. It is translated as CASSPPGGTSSIEQFF.

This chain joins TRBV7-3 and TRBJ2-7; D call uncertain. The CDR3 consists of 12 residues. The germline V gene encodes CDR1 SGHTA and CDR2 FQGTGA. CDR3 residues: CASSPDSCEQYV. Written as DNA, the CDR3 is TGTGCCAGCAGCCCAGATTCCTGCGAGCAGTACGTC.

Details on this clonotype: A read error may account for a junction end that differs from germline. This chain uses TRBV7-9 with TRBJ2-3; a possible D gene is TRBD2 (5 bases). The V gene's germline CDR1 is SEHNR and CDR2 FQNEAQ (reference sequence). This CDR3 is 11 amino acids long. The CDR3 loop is CASSPGQREGF. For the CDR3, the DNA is TGTGCCAGCAGCCCCGGCCAACGGGAAGGTTTT. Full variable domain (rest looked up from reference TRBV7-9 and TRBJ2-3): DTGVSQNPRHKITKRGQNVTFRCDPISEHNRLYWYRQTLGQGPEFLTYFQNEAQLEKSRLLSDRFSAERPKGSFSTLEIQRTEQGDSAMYLCASSPGQREGFGPGTRLTVL.

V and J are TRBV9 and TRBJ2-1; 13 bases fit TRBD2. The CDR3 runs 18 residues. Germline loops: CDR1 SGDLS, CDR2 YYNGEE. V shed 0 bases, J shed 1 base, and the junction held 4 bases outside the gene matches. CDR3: CASSVELAGGRSYNEQFF. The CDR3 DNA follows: TGTGCCAGCAGCGTAGAACTAGCGGGGGGGCGATCCTACAATGAGCAGTTCTTC.

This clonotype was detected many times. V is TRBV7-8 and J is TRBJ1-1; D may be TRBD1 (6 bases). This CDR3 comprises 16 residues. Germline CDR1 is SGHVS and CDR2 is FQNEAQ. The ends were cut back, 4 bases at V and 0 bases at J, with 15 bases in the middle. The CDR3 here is CASSSKGGPMNTEAFF. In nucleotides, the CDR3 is TGTGCCAGCAGCTCGAAGGGGGGTCCCATGAACACTGAAGCTTTCTTT.

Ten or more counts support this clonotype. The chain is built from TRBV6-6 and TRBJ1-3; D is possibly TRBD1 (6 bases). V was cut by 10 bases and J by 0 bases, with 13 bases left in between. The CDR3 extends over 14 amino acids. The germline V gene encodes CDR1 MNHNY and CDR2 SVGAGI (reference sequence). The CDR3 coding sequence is TGTGCCATCCTCAACAGGGACTCTGGAAACACCATATATTTT. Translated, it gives CAILNRDSGNTIYF.

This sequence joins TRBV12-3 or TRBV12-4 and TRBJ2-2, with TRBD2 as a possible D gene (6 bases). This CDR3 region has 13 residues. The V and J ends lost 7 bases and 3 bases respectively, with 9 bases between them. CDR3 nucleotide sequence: TGTGCCAGCATGTGGGGGGACACCGGGGAGCTGTTTTTT. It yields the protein CASMWGDTGELFF.

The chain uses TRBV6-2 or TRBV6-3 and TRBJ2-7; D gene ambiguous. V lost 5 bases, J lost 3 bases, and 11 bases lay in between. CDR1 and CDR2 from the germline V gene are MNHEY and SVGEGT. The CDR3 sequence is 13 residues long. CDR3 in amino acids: CASSPHTNYEQYV. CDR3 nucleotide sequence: TGTGCCAGCAGTCCCCATACCAACTACGAGCAGTACGTC.

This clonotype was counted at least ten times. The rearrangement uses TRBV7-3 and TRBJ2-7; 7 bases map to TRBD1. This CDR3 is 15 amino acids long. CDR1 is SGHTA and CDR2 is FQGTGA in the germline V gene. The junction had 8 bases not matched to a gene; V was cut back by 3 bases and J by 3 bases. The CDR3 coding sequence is TGTGCCAGCAGCTTGGCAGGGGGTCCCCACTACGAGCAGTACGTC. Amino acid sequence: CASSLAGGPHYEQYV.

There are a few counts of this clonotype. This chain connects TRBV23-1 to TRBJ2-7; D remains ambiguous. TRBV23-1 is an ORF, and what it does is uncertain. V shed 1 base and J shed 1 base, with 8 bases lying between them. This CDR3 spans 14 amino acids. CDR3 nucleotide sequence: TGCGCCAGCAGTCAATGCGGCAGTTCCTACGAGCAGTACTTC. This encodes CASSQCGSSYEQYF.

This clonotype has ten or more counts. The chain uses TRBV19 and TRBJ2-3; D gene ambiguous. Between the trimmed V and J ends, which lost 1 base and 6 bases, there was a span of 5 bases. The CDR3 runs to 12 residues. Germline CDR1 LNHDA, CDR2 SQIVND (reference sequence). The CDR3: CASSIVGDTQYF. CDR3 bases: TGTGCCAGTAGTATAGTAGGGGATACGCAGTATTTT.

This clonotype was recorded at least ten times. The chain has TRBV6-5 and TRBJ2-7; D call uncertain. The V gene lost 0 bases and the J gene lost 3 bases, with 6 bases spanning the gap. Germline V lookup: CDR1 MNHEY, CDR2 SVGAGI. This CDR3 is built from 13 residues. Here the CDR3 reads CASSYSKCYEQYV. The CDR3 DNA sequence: TGTGCCAGCAGTTACTCGAAGTGCTACGAGCAGTACGTC.

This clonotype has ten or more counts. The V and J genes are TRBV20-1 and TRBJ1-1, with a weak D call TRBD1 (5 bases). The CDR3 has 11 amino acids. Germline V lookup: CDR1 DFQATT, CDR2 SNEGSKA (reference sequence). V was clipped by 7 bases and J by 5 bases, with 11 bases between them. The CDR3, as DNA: TGCAGTGTCGGGGGAAGGACTGAAGCTTTCTTT. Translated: CSVGGRTEAFF.

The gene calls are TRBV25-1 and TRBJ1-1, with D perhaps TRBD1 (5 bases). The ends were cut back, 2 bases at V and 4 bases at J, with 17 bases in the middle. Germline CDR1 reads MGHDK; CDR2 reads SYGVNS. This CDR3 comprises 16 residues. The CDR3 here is CASSEREGSGVTEAFF. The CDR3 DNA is TGTGCCAGCAGTGAAAGGGAGGGGTCGGGAGTCACTGAAGCTTTCTTT.